This T cell receptor (beta chain) was sequenced during a study of glioma-infiltrating T cells. Study-level points and caveats: Tissue and blood shared very few CDR3 sequences.

This clonotype was detected only a few times. Its antigen is undetermined. Per germline, CDR1 LNHDA and CDR2 SQIVND (reference sequence). The J segment lost 4 bases and the V segment lost 3 bases, leaving 7 bases of the junction unmatched. The CDR3 contains 15 residues. The iRepertoire nested amplicon-rescue multiplex PCR amplified TCR alpha and beta CDR3s from RNA. One-step reverse transcription and amplification started from about 100-400 ng of tissue mRNA or PBMC total RNA. MiXCR, run by TCRdb on the multiplex PCR reads, gives a single entry per CDR3 protein. This table has 150,000 to 200,000 distinct CDR3 sequences, over 30% appearing once.

The TCR sequence derives from a human donor with low-grade glioma or glioblastoma, undergoing nonglioma brain surgery, or in good health (not recorded which). The V and J genes are TRBV19 and TRBJ2-3; TRBD1 agrees at 7 bases. Sequencing used glioma tissue, nonneoplastic brain tissue, or PBMCs (not recorded which). The CDR3 region is CASSMSKGASDTQYF. The CDR3 nucleotides read TGTGCCAGTAGTATGTCCAAGGGGGCGTCAGATACGCAGTATTTT. The variable domain in full, completed from reference TRBV19 and TRBJ2-3, reads DGGITQSPKYLFRKEGQNVTLSCEQNLNHDAMYWYRQDPGQGLRLIYYSQIVNDFQKGDIAEGYSVSREKKESFPLTVTSAQKNPTAFYLCASSMSKGASDTQYFGPGTRLTVL.